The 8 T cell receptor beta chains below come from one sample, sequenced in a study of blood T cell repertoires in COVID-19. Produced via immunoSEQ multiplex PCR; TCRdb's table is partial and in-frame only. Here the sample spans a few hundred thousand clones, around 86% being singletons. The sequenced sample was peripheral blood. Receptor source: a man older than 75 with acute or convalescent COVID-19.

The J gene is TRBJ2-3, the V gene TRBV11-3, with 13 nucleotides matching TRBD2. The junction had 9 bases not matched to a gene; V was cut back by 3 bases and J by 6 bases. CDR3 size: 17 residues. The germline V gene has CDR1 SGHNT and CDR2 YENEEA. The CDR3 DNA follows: TGTGCCAGCAGCTTCCGGGGACTAGCGGGACCCACGGATACGCAGTATTTT. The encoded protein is CASSFRGLAGPTDTQYF.

The CDR3 DNA sequence: TGTGCCAGTAGCCCCCCCGGGACTAGCGGGAGGGCTGAGCAGTTCTTC. Translating it yields CASSPPGTSGRAEQFF. The chain combines TRBV19 with TRBJ2-1, with 16 bases aligning to TRBD2. This CDR3 contains 16 residues. CDR1 and CDR2 from the germline V gene are LNHDA and SQIVND (reference sequence). Unmatched junction bases numbered 8, after V lost 6 bases and J lost 9 bases. Using reference TRBV19 and TRBJ2-1 for the parts outside the CDR3, the full variable domain is DGGITQSPKYLFRKEGQNVTLSCEQNLNHDAMYWYRQDPGQGLRLIYYSQIVNDFQKGDIAEGYSVSREKKESFPLTVTSAQKNPTAFYLCASSPPGTSGRAEQFFGPGTRLTVL.

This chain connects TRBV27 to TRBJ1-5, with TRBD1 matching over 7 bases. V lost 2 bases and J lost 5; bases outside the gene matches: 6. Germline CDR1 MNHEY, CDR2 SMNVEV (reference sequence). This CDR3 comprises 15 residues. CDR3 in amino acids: CASSLDRALDQPQHF. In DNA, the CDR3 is TGTGCCAGCAGTTTAGACAGGGCCTTGGATCAGCCCCAGCATTTT.

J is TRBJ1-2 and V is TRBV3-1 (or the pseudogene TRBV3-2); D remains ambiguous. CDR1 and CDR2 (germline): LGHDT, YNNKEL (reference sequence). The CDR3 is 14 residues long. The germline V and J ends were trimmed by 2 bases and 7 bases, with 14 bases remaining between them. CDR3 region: CASSQSESGFGYTF. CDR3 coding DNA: TGTGCCAGCAGCCAATCCGAAAGCGGTTTTGGCTACACCTTC.

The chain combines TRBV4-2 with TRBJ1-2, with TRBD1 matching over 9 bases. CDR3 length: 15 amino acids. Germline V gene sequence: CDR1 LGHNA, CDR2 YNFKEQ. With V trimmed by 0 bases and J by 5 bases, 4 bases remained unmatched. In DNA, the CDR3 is TGTGCCAGCAGCCAAGACGCGGGGACAGGGTATGGCTACACCTTC. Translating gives CASSQDAGTGYGYTF.

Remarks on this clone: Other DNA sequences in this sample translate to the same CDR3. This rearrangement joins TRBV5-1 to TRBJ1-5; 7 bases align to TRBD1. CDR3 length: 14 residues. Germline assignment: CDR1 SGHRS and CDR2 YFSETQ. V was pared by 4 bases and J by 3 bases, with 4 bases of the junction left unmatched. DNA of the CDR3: TGCGCCAGCAGCGGGGGACAGCCCAATCAGCCCCAGCATTTT. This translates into CASSGGQPNQPQHF.

This CDR3 is CASSSREGPQHF. The CDR3 DNA sequence: TGTGCCAGTAGTAGCAGGGAGGGGCCCCAGCATTTT. The V call is TRBV19, the J call TRBJ1-5, with D perhaps TRBD1 (5 bases). V lost 4 bases and J lost 9, with 10 bases in between. Germline V gene lookup returns CDR1 LNHDA and CDR2 SQIVND (reference sequence). The CDR3 runs 12 residues.

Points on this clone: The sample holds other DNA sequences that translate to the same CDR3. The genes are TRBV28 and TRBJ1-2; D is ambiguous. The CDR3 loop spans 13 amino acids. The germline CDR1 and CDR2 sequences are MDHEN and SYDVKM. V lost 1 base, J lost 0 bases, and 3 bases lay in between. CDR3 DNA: TGTGCCAGCAGTTTATCAGCTAACTATGGCTACACCTTC. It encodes CASSLSANYGYTF.